This T cell receptor beta chain originates from a study of T cell changes during pregnancy in multiple sclerosis. Germline loops: CDR1 MRHNA, CDR2 SNTAGT. V lost 7 bases and J lost 0; bases outside the gene matches: 16. The CDR3 consists of 20 residues. The method was immunoSEQ multiplex PCR; TCRdb's version includes in-frame clones alone and lacks a portion of them. The table has 35,000 to 50,000 clones, 88% seen once. V and J are TRBV6-4 and TRBJ1-6; 9 nucleotides align to TRBD1. This TCR was sampled from a female donor with multiple sclerosis, enrolled in a pregnancy study. The material was CD4+ T cells from peripheral blood mononuclear cells, obtained in the second trimester of pregnancy. As DNA, the CDR3 is TGTGCCAGCATCCCCGGGACAGGGAACAGACCGAGCTCCTATAATTCACCCCTCCACTTT. It codes for CASIPGTGNRPSSYNSPLHF.